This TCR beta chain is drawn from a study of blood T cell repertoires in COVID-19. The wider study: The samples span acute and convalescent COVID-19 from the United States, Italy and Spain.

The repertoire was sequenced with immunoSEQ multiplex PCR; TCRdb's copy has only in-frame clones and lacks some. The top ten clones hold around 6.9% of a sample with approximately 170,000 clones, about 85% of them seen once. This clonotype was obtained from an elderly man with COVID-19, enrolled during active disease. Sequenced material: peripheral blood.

The CDR3 region has the DNA TGTGCCAGCATCCTTAGCGGGGGGGCAGTGGAGACCCAGTACTTC. Amino acid sequence: CASILSGGAVETQYF. V usage is TRBV7-2 and J usage is TRBJ2-5, with 11 positions matching TRBD2. V shed 7 bases, J shed 5 bases, and the junction held 9 bases outside the gene matches. The CDR3 loop spans 15 amino acids. Germline assignment: CDR1 SGHTA and CDR2 FQGNSA.